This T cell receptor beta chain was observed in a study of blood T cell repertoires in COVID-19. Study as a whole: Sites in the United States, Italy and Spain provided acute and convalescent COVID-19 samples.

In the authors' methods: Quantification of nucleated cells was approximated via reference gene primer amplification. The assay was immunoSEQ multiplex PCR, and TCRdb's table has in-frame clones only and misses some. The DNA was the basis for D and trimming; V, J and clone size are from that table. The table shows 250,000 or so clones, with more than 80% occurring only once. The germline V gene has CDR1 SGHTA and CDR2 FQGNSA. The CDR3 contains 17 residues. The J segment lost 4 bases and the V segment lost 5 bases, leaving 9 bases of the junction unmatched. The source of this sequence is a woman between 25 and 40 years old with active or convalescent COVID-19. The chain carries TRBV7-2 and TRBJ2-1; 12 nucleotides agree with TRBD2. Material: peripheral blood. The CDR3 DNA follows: TGTGCCAGCAGCCCAGGGGGACTAGCGGGTACATACAATGAGCAGTTCTTC. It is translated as CASSPGGLAGTYNEQFF.